The rows below give T cell receptor beta chains drawn from one sample of a study of glioma-infiltrating T cells after dendritic cell vaccination. Sequencing was performed with immunoSEQ multiplex PCR; in TCRdb, only in-frame clones are kept and a portion is missing. Found here are approximately 22,000 clones, approximately 79% of them singletons; the top ten hold approximately 35%. Material: blood, obtained before dendritic cell vaccination. The origin of the receptors is a human donor with glioblastoma. The CDR3 runs from the conserved cysteine through the conserved F or W. The D gene is left open where the match is weak. Expanded clones get a size class; other rows say once, few or many, or leave the size out.

J	size	length	D	V	CDR3	DNA
TRBJ2-5	NA	15	TRBD1	TRBV5-1	CASSLGDRDRETQYF	TGCGCCAGCAGCTTGGGGGACAGGGATAGGGAGACCCAGTACTTC
TRBJ1-5	NA	15	NA	TRBV6-6	CASMSGTHPNQPQHF	TGTGCCAGCATGTCAGGCACCCATCCGAATCAGCCCCAGCATTTT
TRBJ2-7	NA	16	TRBD1	TRBV5-6	CASSLGGTGVVYEQYF	TGTGCCAGCAGCTTGGGGGGGACAGGAGTGGTCTACGAGCAGTACTTC
TRBJ2-1	NA	11	NA	TRBV30	CAWSSREEQFF	TGTGCCTGGAGTAGCCGGGAGGAGCAGTTCTTC
TRBJ2-3	NA	15	NA	TRBV5-1	CASTPGRGSTDTQYF	TGCGCCAGCACCCCCGGGCGGGGTAGCACAGATACGCAGTATTTT
TRBJ2-1	NA	14	NA	TRBV4-1	CASSSGGSYNEQFF	TGCGCCAGCAGCTCCGGGGGCTCCTACAATGAGCAGTTCTTC
TRBJ2-5	NA	12	TRBD2	TRBV19	CASSMGGETQYF	TGTGCCAGTAGTATGGGAGGGGAGACCCAGTACTTC
TRBJ2-1	NA	14	TRBD2	TRBV6-1	CASRRREGPNEQFF	TGTGCCAGCAGGCGGCGGGAGGGCCCGAATGAGCAGTTCTTC
TRBJ1-5	NA	15	NA	TRBV21-1	CASSSLAGFNQPQHF	TGTGCCAGCAGCTCACTGGCGGGGTTTAACCAGCCCCAGCATTTT
TRBJ1-5	NA	17	NA	TRBV7-2	CASTPWGRGESNQPQHF	TGTGCCAGCACCCCGTGGGGTAGGGGCGAAAGCAATCAGCCCCAGCATTTT
TRBJ1-5	NA	15	TRBD1	TRBV28	CASKKGQGTNQPQHF	TGTGCCAGCAAGAAAGGACAGGGGACTAATCAGCCCCAGCATTTT
TRBJ2-1	NA	11	NA	TRBV6-6	CASSPGGLQFF	TGTGCCAGCAGCCCTGGAGGGTTACAGTTCTTC
TRBJ1-2	NA	16	TRBD1	TRBV9	CASSASGQVGAGGYTF	TGTGCCAGCAGCGCCTCGGGACAGGTGGGTGCCGGTGGCTACACCTTC
TRBJ2-7	NA	16	TRBD1	TRBV19	CASSRGPGQGAYEQYF	TGTGCCAGTAGTCGGGGCCCAGGGCAGGGGGCATACGAGCAGTACTTC
TRBJ2-7	NA	15	TRBD2	TRBV5-4	CASGEWGGASYEQYF	TGTGCCAGCGGAGAGTGGGGGGGTGCTTCCTACGAGCAGTACTTC
TRBJ2-5	NA	14	TRBD2	TRBV18	CASSILRGEETQYF	TGTGCCAGCTCAATCCTCCGGGGGGAAGAGACCCAGTACTTC
TRBJ2-1	NA	12	NA	TRBV19	CASSIPFNEQFF	TGTGCCAGTAGTATTCCCTTTAATGAGCAGTTCTTC
TRBJ1-1	NA	15	NA	TRBV29-1	CSVARVASPDTEAFF	TGCAGCGTCGCGCGGGTGGCAAGTCCGGACACTGAAGCTTTCTTT
TRBJ2-7	NA	16	TRBD2	TRBV19	CASSGRGRADGYEQYF	TGTGCCAGTAGTGGGCGCGGGAGGGCCGATGGGTACGAGCAGTACTTC
TRBJ2-3	NA	13	NA	TRBV5-4	CASSSQSTDTQYF	TGTGCCAGCAGCTCTCAGTCCACAGATACGCAGTATTTT
TRBJ2-4	NA	13	NA	TRBV4-3	CASSPYTGYIQYF	TGCGCCAGCAGCCCCTACACAGGGTACATTCAGTACTTC
TRBJ2-1	NA	21	TRBD2	TRBV7-3	CASSPIPGTSGRASSYNEQFF	TGTGCCAGCAGCCCAATCCCCGGGACTAGCGGGAGGGCCAGTTCCTACAATGAGCAGTTCTTC
TRBJ2-7	few	14	NA	TRBV11-2	CASSLGGNSYEQYF	TGTGCCAGCAGCTTAGGAGGGAACTCCTACGAGCAGTACTTC
TRBJ1-1	many	14	TRBD1	TRBV6-5	CASSSGGFNTEAFF	TGTGCCAGCAGCTCAGGGGGCTTTAACACTGAAGCTTTCTTT
TRBJ2-7	NA	14	NA	TRBV7-6	CASSLVSSSYEQYF	TGTGCCAGCAGCTTAGTATCGAGCTCCTACGAGCAGTACTTC
TRBJ1-1	NA	13	TRBD1	TRBV7-3	CASTLGQGTEAFF	TGTGCCAGCACCTTAGGACAGGGGACTGAAGCTTTCTTT
TRBJ2-7	NA	13	TRBD2	TRBV7-3	CASSTTPGGEQYF	TGTGCCAGCAGTACCACTCCGGGGGGCGAGCAGTACTTC
TRBJ1-1	NA	11	NA	TRBV19	CASSIRGEAFF	TGTGCCAGTAGTATTAGGGGTGAAGCTTTCTTT
TRBJ2-3	NA	15	TRBD1	TRBV25-1	CASSIGTGATDTQYF	TGTGCCAGCAGCATCGGGACAGGGGCAACAGATACGCAGTATTTT
TRBJ1-6	NA	14	NA	TRBV30	CAWGPGQMNSPLHF	TGTGCCTGGGGTCCCGGACAGATGAATTCACCCCTCCACTTT
TRBJ2-7	NA	14	NA	TRBV27	CASSLSNRAHEQYF	TGTGCCAGCAGTTTATCGAACAGGGCCCACGAGCAGTACTTC
TRBJ2-1	NA	15	TRBD2	TRBV27	CASSSSGSYGHEQFF	TGTGCCAGCAGTTCGAGCGGGAGCTATGGCCATGAGCAGTTCTTC
TRBJ2-1	NA	16	NA	TRBV4-3	CASSQVGQGIEGEQFF	TGCGCCAGCAGCCAAGTGGGGCAGGGGATTGAGGGTGAGCAGTTCTTC
TRBJ2-2	NA	15	TRBD1	TRBV10-3	CAISAGQGLAGELFF	TGTGCCATCAGTGCGGGACAGGGGTTAGCCGGGGAGCTGTTTTTT
TRBJ2-7	few	17	NA	TRBV15	CATSRSPKGGGAYEQYF	TGTGCCACCAGCAGATCCCCCAAAGGGGGCGGGGCCTACGAGCAGTACTTC
TRBJ1-1	few	15	TRBD1	TRBV7-2	CASSQRTGMNTEAFF	TGTGCCAGCAGCCAGAGGACAGGGATGAACACTGAAGCTTTCTTT
TRBJ2-3	NA	15	NA	TRBV6-1	CASSEYGGGTDTQYF	TGTGCCAGCAGTGAATACGGCGGGGGCACAGATACGCAGTATTTT
TRBJ2-7	NA	14	TRBD2	TRBV7-2	CASSLLSGTYEQYF	TGTGCCAGCAGCTTACTTAGCGGGACCTACGAGCAGTACTTC
TRBJ2-5	NA	12	NA	TRBV2	CASMRVGGLQYF	TGTGCCAGCATGCGCGTCGGGGGACTCCAGTACTTC
TRBJ2-2	few	16	TRBD1	TRBV19	CASSIKGALNTGELFF	TGTGCCAGTAGTATAAAGGGGGCACTAAACACCGGGGAGCTGTTTTTT
TRBJ2-3	few	18	NA	TRBV28	CASMKWSWKDSRTDTQYF	TGTGCCAGCATGAAGTGGAGCTGGAAGGACAGCCGAACAGATACGCAGTATTTT
TRBJ2-7	NA	15	TRBD2	TRBV28	CASSILLAGGREQYF	TGTGCCAGCAGCATCCTCTTGGCGGGGGGGAGGGAGCAGTACTTC
TRBJ2-3	NA	21	TRBD1	TRBV15	CATSRALKQQGAWRESDTQYF	TGTGCCACCAGCAGAGCCCTCAAACAACAGGGGGCCTGGCGGGAGTCAGATACGCAGTATTTT
TRBJ2-3	NA	16	TRBD2	TRBV5-1	CASSYRLAGEIDTQYF	TGCGCCAGCAGCTATAGACTAGCGGGTGAAATCGATACGCAGTATTTT
TRBJ2-2	NA	14	NA	TRBV29-1	CSVVSQGNTGELFF	TGCAGCGTTGTATCTCAGGGGAACACCGGGGAGCTGTTTTTT
TRBJ2-2	NA	15	TRBD2	TRBV5-1	CASSESAGNVGELFF	TGCGCCAGCAGCGAATCAGCGGGAAATGTCGGGGAGCTGTTTTTT
TRBJ2-5	NA	13	TRBD1	TRBV7-2	CASSRGTVETQYF	TGTGCCAGCAGCAGGGGGACAGTTGAGACCCAGTACTTC
TRBJ2-1	once	15	TRBD2	TRBV9	CASSGLSGTYNEQFF	TGTGCCAGCAGTGGACTTAGCGGGACTTACAATGAGCAGTTCTTC
TRBJ2-1	NA	15	TRBD2	TRBV19	CASSKRTGTNNEQFF	TGTGCCAGTAGCAAACGGACCGGGACTAACAATGAGCAGTTCTTC
TRBJ2-3	NA	19	TRBD2	TRBV7-2	CASSSPVKGSSGNRYTQYF	TGTGCCAGCAGCTCACCTGTCAAGGGTTCTAGCGGGAATAGGTATACGCAGTATTTT
TRBJ1-2	NA	13	NA	TRBV30	CAWSVAKEYGYTF	TGTGCCTGGAGTGTCGCAAAAGAGTATGGCTACACCTTC
TRBJ1-1	NA	15	TRBD1	TRBV6-5	CASTPLGGLPAEAFF	TGTGCCAGCACTCCGCTAGGGGGCTTACCAGCTGAAGCTTTCTTT
TRBJ2-7	NA	15	NA	TRBV23-1	CASSHIDSFSYEQYF	TGCGCCAGCAGTCATATCGACAGTTTCTCCTACGAGCAGTACTTC